This T cell receptor beta chain was captured in a study of beta chain features in type 1 diabetes. Averaging about 0.12 L, one heparinised blood draw came from each individual donor. Trimming took 3 bases from V and 7 from J; bases not matched to a gene: 4. The CDR3 runs 13 residues. CDR1 and CDR2 (germline): SGHAT, FQNNGV. This clone was counted between two and nine times. Expressed TCRB transcripts got sequenced, as all isolated RNA was reverse transcribed. Only in-frame clones appear in the TCRdb table, and some are missing; sequencing was by immunoSEQ multiplex PCR. Altogether 900,000 or so clones are present, about a sixth being singletons, with the ten largest covering 0.02% to 0.025%.

J is TRBJ2-7 and V is TRBV11-2; 9 positions agree with TRBD1. Input material: naive CD4+ T cells from blood. This TCR came from a woman under 30 in good health. CDR3 coding DNA: TGTGCCAGCAGCTTTACAGGGGGCGGGGAGCAGTACTTC. Protein sequence: CASSFTGGGEQYF.